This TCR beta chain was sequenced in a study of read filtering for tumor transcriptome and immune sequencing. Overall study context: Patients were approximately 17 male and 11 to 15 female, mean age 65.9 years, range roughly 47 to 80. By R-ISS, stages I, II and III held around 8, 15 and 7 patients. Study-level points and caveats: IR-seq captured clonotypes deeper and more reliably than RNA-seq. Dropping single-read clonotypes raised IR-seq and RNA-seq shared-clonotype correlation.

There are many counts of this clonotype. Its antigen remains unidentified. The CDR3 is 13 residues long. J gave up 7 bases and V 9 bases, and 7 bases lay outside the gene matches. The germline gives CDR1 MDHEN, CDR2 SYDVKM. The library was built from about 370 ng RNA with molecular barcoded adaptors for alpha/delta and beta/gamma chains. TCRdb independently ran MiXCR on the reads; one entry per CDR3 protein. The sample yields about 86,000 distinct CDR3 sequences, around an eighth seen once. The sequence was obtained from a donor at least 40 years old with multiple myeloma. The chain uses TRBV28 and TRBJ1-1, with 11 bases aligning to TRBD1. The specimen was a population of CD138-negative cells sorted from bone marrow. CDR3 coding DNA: TGTGCCAGTGGACAGGGGGCATTACATGAAGCTTTCTTT. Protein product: CASGQGALHEAFF.